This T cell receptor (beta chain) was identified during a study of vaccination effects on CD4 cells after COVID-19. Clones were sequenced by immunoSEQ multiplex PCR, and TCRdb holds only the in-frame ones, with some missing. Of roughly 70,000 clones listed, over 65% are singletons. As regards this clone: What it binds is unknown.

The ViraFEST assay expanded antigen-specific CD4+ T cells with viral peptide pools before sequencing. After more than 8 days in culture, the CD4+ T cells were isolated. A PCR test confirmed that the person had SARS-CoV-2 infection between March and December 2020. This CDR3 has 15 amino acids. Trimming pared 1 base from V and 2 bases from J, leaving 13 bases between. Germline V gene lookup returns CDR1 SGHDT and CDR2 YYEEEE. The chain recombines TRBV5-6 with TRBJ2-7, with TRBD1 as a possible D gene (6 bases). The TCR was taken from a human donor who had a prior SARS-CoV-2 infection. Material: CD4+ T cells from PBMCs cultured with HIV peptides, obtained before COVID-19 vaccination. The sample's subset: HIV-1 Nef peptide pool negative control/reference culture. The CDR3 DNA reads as TGTGCCAGCAGCTTGTTTGACAGGAAGACCTACGAGCAGTACTTC. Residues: CASSLFDRKTYEQYF.